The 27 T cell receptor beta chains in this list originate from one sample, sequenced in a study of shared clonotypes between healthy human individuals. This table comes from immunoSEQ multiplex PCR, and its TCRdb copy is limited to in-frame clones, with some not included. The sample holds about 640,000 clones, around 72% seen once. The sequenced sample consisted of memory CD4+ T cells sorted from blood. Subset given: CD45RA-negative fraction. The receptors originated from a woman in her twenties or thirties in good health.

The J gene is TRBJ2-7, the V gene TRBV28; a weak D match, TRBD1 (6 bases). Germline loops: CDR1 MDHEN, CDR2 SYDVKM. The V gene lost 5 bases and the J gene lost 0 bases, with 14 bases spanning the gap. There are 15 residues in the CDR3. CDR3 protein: CASSAPTTGSYEQYF. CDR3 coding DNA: TGTGCCAGCAGTGCCCCAACGACAGGCTCCTACGAGCAGTACTTC.

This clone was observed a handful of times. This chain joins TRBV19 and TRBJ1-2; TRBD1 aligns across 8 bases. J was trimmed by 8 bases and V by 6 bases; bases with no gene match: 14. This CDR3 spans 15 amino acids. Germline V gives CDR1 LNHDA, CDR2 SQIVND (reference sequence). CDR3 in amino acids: CASSRGQGGDGGYTF. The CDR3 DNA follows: TGTGCCAGTAGCCGTGGACAGGGAGGGGATGGCGGCTACACCTTC. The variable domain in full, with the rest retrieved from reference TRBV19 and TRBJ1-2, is DGGITQSPKYLFRKEGQNVTLSCEQNLNHDAMYWYRQDPGQGLRLIYYSQIVNDFQKGDIAEGYSVSREKKESFPLTVTSAQKNPTAFYLCASSRGQGGDGGYTFGSGTRLTVV.

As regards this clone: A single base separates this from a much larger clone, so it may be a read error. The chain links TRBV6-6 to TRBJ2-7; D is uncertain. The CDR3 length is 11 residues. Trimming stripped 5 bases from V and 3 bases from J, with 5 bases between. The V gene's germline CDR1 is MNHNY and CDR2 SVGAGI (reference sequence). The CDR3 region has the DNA TGTGCCAGCAGTAACAACTACGAGCAGTACTTC. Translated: CASSNNYEQYF.

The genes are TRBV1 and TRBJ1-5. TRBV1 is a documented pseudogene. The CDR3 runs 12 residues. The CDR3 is CTAGAWGAAQHF. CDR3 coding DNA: TGCACCGCAGGGGCCTGGGGGGCGGCCCAGCATTTT.

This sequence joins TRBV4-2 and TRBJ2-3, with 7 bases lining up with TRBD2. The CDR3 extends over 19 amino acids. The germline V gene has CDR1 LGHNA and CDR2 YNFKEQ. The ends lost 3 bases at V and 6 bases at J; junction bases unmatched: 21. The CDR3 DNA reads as TGTGCCAGCAGCCATCCCTCCGGCGGCGGGAGCGCCTTGGCGGATACGCAGTATTTT. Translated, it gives CASSHPSGGGSALADTQYF.

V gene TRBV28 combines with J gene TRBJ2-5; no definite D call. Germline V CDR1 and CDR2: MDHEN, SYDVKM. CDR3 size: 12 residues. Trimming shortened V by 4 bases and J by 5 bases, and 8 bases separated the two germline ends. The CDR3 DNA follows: TGTGCCAGCAGTTCCCCCATGGAGACCCAGTACTTC. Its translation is CASSSPMETQYF. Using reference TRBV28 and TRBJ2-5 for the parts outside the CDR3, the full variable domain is DVKVTQSSRYLVKRTGEKVFLECVQDMDHENMFWYRQDPGLGLRLIYFSYDVKMKEKGDIPEGYSVSREKKERFSLILESASTNQTSMYLCASSSPMETQYFGPGTRLLVL.

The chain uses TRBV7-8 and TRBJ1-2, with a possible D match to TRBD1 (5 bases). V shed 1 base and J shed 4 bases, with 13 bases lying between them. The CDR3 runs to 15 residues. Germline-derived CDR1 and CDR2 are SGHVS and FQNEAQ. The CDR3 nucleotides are TGTGCCAGCAGCTTAGATCGGGGGACCAGCTATGGCTACACCTTC. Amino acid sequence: CASSLDRGTSYGYTF.

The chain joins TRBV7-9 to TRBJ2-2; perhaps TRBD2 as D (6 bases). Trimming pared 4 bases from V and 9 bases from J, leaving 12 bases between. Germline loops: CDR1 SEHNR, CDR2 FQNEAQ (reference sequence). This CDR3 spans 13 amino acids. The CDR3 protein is CASSSLAGWELFF. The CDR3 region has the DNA TGTGCCAGCAGCTCACTAGCAGGTTGGGAGCTGTTTTTT.

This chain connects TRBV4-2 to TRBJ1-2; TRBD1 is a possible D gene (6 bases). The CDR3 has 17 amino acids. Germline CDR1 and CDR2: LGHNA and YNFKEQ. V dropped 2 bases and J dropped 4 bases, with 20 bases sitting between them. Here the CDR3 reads CASSQRTERGGAYGYTF. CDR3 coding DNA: TGTGCCAGCAGCCAAAGGACTGAGAGGGGGGGTGCCTATGGCTACACCTTC.

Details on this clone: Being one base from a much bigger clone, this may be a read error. CDR3 coding DNA: TGTGCCAGCAGCACCGTGACAGGGAACTATGGCTACACCTTC. Protein product: CASSTVTGNYGYTF. V and J are TRBV5-8 and TRBJ1-2, with 7 positions matching TRBD1. The ends lost 4 bases at V and 2 bases at J; junction bases unmatched: 5. Per germline, CDR1 SGHTS and CDR2 YDEGEE. This CDR3 is 14 amino acids long.

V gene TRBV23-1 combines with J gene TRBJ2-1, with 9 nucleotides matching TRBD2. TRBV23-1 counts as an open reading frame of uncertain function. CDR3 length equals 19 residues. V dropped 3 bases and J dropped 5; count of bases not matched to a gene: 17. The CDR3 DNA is TGCGCCAGCAGTCACGGTTTTAGCGGGAGCCCCTTTGTGGACAATGAGCAGTTCTTC. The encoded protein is CASSHGFSGSPFVDNEQFF.

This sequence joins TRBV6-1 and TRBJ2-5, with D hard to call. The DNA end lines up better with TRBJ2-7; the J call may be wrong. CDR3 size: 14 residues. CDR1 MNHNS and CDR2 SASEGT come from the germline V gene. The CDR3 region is CASSEFELSYEQYF. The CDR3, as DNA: TGTGCCAGCAGTGAATTCGAGCTTTCCTACGAGCAGTACTTC.

CDR3 sequence (DNA): TGTGCCAGCAGTTGGGGCCCGTTGCTGTACGAGCAGTACTTC. Translated, it gives CASSWGPLLYEQYF. The gene calls are TRBV6-6 and TRBJ2-7; a weak D match, TRBD1 (5 bases). From germline, CDR1 is MNHNY and CDR2 SVGAGI (reference sequence). The CDR3 has 14 residues. Trimming took off 4 bases at V and 4 bases at J, with 14 bases between the two ends.

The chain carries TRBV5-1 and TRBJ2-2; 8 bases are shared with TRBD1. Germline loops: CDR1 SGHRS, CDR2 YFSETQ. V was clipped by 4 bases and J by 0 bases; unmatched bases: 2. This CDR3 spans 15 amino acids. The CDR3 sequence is CASSVDRANTGELFF. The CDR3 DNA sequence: TGCGCCAGCAGCGTGGACAGGGCGAACACCGGGGAGCTGTTTTTT.

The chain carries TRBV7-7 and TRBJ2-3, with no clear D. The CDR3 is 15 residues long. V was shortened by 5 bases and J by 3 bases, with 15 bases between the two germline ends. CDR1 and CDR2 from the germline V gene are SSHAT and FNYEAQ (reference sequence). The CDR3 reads CASSPMGSATDTQYF. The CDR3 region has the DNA TGTGCCAGCAGCCCGATGGGTAGTGCAACAGATACGCAGTATTTT.

The CDR3 is CSARTGEPQHF. The CDR3 DNA sequence: TGCAGTGCTAGGACAGGTGAGCCCCAGCATTTT. The chain uses TRBV20-1 and TRBJ1-5; a weak D match, TRBD1 (6 bases). In germline, CDR1 is DFQATT, CDR2 SNEGSKA (reference sequence). CDR3 length: 11 residues. Trimming pared 3 bases from V and 8 bases from J, leaving 8 bases between.

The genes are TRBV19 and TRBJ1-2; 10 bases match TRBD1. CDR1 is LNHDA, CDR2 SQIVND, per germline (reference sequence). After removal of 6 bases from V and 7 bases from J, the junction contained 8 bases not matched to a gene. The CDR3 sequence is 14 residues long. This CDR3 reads CASSAMTGGSGYTF. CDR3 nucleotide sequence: TGTGCCAGTAGCGCGATGACAGGGGGCTCTGGCTACACCTTC.

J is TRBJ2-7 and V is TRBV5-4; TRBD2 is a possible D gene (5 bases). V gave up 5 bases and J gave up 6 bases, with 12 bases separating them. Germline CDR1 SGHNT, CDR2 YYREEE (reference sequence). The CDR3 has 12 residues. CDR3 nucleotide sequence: TGTGCCAGCAGGGCGGGTCAGGCCGAGCAGTACTTC. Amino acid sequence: CASRAGQAEQYF.

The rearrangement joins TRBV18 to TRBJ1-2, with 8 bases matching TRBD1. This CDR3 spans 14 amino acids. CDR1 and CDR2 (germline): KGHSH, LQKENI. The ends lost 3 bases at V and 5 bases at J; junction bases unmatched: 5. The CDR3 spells CASSPDREGYGYTF. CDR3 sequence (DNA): TGTGCCAGCTCACCGGACAGGGAAGGGTATGGCTACACCTTC. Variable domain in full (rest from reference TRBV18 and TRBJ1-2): NAGVMQNPRHLVRRRGQEARLRCSPMKGHSHVYWYRQLPEEGLKFMVYLQKENIIDESGMPKERFSAEFPKEGPSILRIQQVVRGDSAAYFCASSPDREGYGYTFGSGTRLTVV.

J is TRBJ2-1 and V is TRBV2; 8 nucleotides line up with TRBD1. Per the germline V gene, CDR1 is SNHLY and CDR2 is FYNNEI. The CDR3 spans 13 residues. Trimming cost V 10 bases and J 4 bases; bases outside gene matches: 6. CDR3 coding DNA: TGTGCCACCTACAGGGGGACTTACAATGAGCAGTTCTTC. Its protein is CATYRGTYNEQFF.

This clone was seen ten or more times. The chain's CDR3 is CASIAPGFNAEAFF. Here the CDR3 DNA reads TGCGCCAGCATCGCGCCGGGGTTCAATGCTGAAGCTTTCTTT. The chain employs TRBV10-2 and TRBJ1-1, with D unresolved. This CDR3 has 14 residues. V lost 7 bases to trimming and J lost 6 bases, with 18 bases between them. Germline V gene lookup returns CDR1 WSHSY and CDR2 SAAADI.

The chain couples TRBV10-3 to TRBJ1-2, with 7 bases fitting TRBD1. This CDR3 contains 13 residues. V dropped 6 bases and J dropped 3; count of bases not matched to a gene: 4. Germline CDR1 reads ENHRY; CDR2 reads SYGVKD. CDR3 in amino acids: CAISLGQDYGYTF. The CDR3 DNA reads TGTGCCATCAGCCTAGGACAGGACTATGGCTACACCTTC.

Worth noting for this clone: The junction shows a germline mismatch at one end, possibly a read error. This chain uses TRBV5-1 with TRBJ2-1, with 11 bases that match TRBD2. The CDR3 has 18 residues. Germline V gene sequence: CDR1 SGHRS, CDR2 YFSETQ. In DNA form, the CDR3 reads TGTGCCAGCAGATTCACTAGCGGGAGCCCCAGCTCCTACAATGAGCAGTTCTTC. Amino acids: CASRFTSGSPSSYNEQFF.

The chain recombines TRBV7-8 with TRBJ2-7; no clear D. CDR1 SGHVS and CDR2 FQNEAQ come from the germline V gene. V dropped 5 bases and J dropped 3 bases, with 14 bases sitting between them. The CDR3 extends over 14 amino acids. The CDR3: CASSLPPLVYEQYF. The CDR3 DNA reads TGTGCCAGCAGCCTACCCCCCCTAGTCTACGAGCAGTACTTC.

The CDR3 coding sequence is TGTGCCATCAGGGAGACTAGCGGGGGGACTAACCAAGAGACCCAGTACTTC. This translates into CAIRETSGGTNQETQYF. This chain joins TRBV10-3 and TRBJ2-5; 13 nucleotides match TRBD2. This CDR3 comprises 17 residues. With V trimmed by 6 bases and J by 0 bases, 7 bases remained unmatched. Germline V gives CDR1 ENHRY, CDR2 SYGVKD.

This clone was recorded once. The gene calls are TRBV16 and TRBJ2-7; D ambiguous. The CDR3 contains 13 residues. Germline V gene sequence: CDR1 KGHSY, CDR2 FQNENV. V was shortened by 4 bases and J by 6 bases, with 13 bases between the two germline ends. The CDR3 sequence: CASSPSGAPEQYF. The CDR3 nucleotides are TGTGCCAGCAGCCCTTCAGGCGCCCCCGAGCAGTACTTC.

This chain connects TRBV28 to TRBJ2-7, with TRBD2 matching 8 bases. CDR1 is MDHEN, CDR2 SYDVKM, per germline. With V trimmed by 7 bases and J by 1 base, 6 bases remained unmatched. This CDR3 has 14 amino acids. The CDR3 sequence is CASNSGSGSYEQYF. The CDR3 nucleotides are TGTGCCAGCAACAGCGGGAGTGGGTCCTACGAGCAGTACTTC.